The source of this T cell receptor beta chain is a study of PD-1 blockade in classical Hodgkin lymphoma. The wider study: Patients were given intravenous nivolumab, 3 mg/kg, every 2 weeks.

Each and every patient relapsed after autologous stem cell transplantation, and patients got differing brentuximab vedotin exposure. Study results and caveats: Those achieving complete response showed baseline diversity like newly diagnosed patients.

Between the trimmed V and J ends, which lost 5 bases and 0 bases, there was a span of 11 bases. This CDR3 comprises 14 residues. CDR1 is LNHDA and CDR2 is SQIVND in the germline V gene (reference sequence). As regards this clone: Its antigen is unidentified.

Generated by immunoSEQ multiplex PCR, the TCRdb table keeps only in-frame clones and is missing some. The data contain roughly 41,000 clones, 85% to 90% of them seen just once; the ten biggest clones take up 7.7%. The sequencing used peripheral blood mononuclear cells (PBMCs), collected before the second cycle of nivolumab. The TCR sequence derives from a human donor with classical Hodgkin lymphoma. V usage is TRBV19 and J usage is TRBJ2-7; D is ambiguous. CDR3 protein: CASSPEPSSYEQYF. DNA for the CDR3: TGTGCCAGTAGTCCGGAACCTAGCTCCTACGAGCAGTACTTC.